Below, 15 T cell receptor beta chains from the same sample are listed, as sequenced in a study of blood T cell repertoires in COVID-19. The data were produced by immunoSEQ multiplex PCR, yet TCRdb's version contains in-frame clones alone and is incomplete. The data show roughly 200,000 clones, with about nine tenths seen just once and 7.2% held by the top ten. Sequencing used PBMCs or T cells enriched from blood (not recorded which). The receptors were gathered from a man aged 30 to 39 in a cohort exposed to, infected with or recovered from COVID-19 (not recorded which).

V usage is TRBV19 and J usage is TRBJ2-2, with TRBD1 as a possible D gene (6 bases). This CDR3 region has 13 residues. V shed 5 bases and J shed 6 bases, with 10 bases lying between them. Germline loops: CDR1 LNHDA, CDR2 SQIVND (reference sequence). The CDR3 is CASSLQGPGELFF. DNA of the CDR3: TGTGCCAGTAGTCTACAGGGTCCCGGGGAGCTGTTTTTT. Supplemented by reference TRBV19 and TRBJ2-2, the full variable domain reads DGGITQSPKYLFRKEGQNVTLSCEQNLNHDAMYWYRQDPGQGLRLIYYSQIVNDFQKGDIAEGYSVSREKKESFPLTVTSAQKNPTAFYLCASSLQGPGELFFGEGSRLTVL.

The chain links TRBV18 to TRBJ2-1, with 7 bases identical to TRBD1. Germline trimming cut 6 bases from V and 3 bases from J; bases unmatched to any gene: 8. There are 15 residues in the CDR3. From germline, CDR1 is KGHSH and CDR2 LQKENI. The CDR3 bases are TGTGCCAGCTCTTTCGGGGACAGCGTCTACAATGAGCAGTTCTTC. This encodes CASSFGDSVYNEQFF.

The chain employs TRBV6-1 and TRBJ1-3; D possibly corresponds to TRBD1 (6 bases). The CDR3 loop spans 17 amino acids. The germline V gene has CDR1 MNHNS and CDR2 SASEGT. Trimming removed 4 bases at V and 10 bases at J, with 26 bases between. CDR3 protein: CASSVVSPGQGLGTIYF. In DNA form, the CDR3 reads TGTGCCAGCAGTGTCGTTTCACCGGGACAAGGTTTAGGAACCATATATTTT.

This clone occurred once. V and J are TRBV27 and TRBJ2-7; 7 positions match TRBD1. CDR1 and CDR2 from the germline V gene are MNHEY and SMNVEV (reference sequence). J lost 2 bases, V lost 4 bases, and 5 bases had no gene match. The CDR3 is made up of 14 amino acids. The CDR3 DNA follows: TGTGCCAGCAGTTCGCCCGACAGGGCCTACGAGCAGTACTTC. Translated: CASSSPDRAYEQYF.

This chain uses TRBV10-2 with TRBJ2-7; a weak D match, TRBD1 (6 bases). CDR3 size: 15 residues. Trimming cost V 6 bases and J 0 bases, with 15 bases left between them. Germline V CDR1 and CDR2: WSHSY, SAAADI. CDR3 nucleotide sequence: TGCGCCAGCAGGAACCCCGGGACAAGCTCCTACGAGCAGTACTTC. Translated: CASRNPGTSSYEQYF.

This chain links TRBV7-2 with TRBJ2-3; 11 nucleotides agree with TRBD2. In germline, CDR1 is SGHTA, CDR2 FQGNSA. Trimming at V came to 3 bases and at J to 4 bases, leaving 3 bases not matched to a gene. The CDR3 has 15 residues. As DNA, the CDR3 is TGTGCCAGCAGCTTTACTAGCGGGAGCCCAGATACGCAGTATTTT. Translation: CASSFTSGSPDTQYF.

CDR3 nucleotide sequence: TGTGCCAGCAGTCACCAGGGTTCCGGCTACACCTTC. Its translation is CASSHQGSGYTF. The chain has TRBV28 and TRBJ1-2, with D possibly being TRBD1 (5 bases). Germline V gene sequence: CDR1 MDHEN, CDR2 SYDVKM. V shed 5 bases and J shed 8 bases, with 12 bases lying between them. CDR3 length: 12 amino acids.

J is TRBJ2-7 and V is TRBV4-1; TRBD2 aligns across 7 bases. V was clipped by 0 bases and J by 1 base; unmatched bases: 6. The germline gives CDR1 MGHRA, CDR2 YSYEKL. The CDR3 is 16 amino acids. The CDR3 DNA reads TGCGCCAGCAGCCAAGAAATCACTAGCGAATCCTACGAGCAGTACTTC. Translated: CASSQEITSESYEQYF.

This clone was counted a few times. Other nucleotide sequences in the sample specify the same CDR3. The V call is TRBV6-5, the J call TRBJ2-7, with D perhaps matching TRBD1 (6 bases). The CDR3 is made up of 13 amino acids. The germline V gene has CDR1 MNHEY and CDR2 SVGAGI. V was pared by 6 bases and J by 1 base, with 10 bases between. CDR3 sequence: CASSYRESYEQYF. In nucleotides, the CDR3 is TGTGCCAGCAGCTACAGGGAGTCCTACGAGCAGTACTTC.

The J gene is TRBJ2-7, the V gene TRBV3-1 (or the pseudogene TRBV3-2); 9 bases are a match to TRBD2. The germline V gene encodes CDR1 LGHDT and CDR2 YNNKEL (reference sequence). The length of the CDR3 is 15 residues. The V and J ends lost 0 bases and 6 bases, in that order; junction bases with no gene match: 6. CDR3 nucleotide sequence: TGTGCCAGCAGCCAAGATCAGGGACTAGCCCGCGAGCAGTACTTC. Its translation is CASSQDQGLAREQYF.

The rearrangement links TRBV19 to TRBJ1-5; the D gene is possibly TRBD1 (6 bases). CDR1 and CDR2 (germline): LNHDA, SQIVND (reference sequence). The CDR3 covers 15 residues. The V gene lost 3 bases and the J gene lost 6 bases, with 15 bases spanning the gap. CDR3 sequence reads: CASSIVTGGAQPQHF. The CDR3 DNA is TGTGCCAGTAGTATCGTCACGGGGGGGGCTCAGCCCCAGCATTTT.

This chain uses TRBV6-2 or TRBV6-3 with TRBJ2-1; D is unclear. Germline V gene data show CDR1 as MNHEY and CDR2 as SVGEGT. V lost 6 bases, J lost 1 base, and 7 bases lay in between. The CDR3 sequence is 13 residues long. Here the CDR3 reads CASSDLSYNEQFF. The CDR3 DNA sequence: TGTGCCAGCAGCGACTTATCCTACAATGAGCAGTTCTTC.

The rearrangement joins TRBV19 to TRBJ2-2; 9 bases line up with TRBD2. The CDR3 runs 16 residues. The ends lost 3 bases at V and 7 bases at J; junction bases unmatched: 9. Germline values: CDR1 LNHDA, CDR2 SQIVND (reference sequence). The CDR3 reads CASSILAGKRGGELFF. CDR3 bases: TGTGCCAGTAGTATCCTAGCGGGGAAGAGGGGCGGGGAGCTGTTTTTT.

The chain employs TRBV6-5 and TRBJ1-1, with D perhaps TRBD1 (6 bases). The CDR3 is 15 residues long. V lost 2 bases and J lost 4, with 14 bases in between. The germline V gene encodes CDR1 MNHEY and CDR2 SVGAGI. CDR3: CASSYLTGIGTEAFF. DNA of the CDR3: TGTGCCAGCAGTTACCTCACAGGGATAGGCACTGAAGCTTTCTTT.

The gene calls are TRBV24-1 and TRBJ1-5; the D gene is possibly TRBD1 (5 bases). V was clipped by 7 bases and J by 1 base, with 10 bases between them. From germline, CDR1 is KGHDR and CDR2 SFDVKD. CDR3 size: 14 residues. CDR3 coding DNA: TGTGCCACCAGGGGGAAGGGGAGCAATCAGCCCCAGCATTTT. It encodes CATRGKGSNQPQHF.